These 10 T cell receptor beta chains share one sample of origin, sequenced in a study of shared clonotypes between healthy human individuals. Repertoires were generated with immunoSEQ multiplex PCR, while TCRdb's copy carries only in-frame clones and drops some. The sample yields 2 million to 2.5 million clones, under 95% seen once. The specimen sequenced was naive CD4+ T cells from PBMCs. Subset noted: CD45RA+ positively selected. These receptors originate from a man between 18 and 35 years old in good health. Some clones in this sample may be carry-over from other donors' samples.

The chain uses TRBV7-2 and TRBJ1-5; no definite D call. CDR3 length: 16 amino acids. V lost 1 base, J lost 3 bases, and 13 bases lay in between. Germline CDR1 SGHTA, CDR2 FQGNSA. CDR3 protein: CASSLVGPNPNQPQHF. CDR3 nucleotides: TGTGCCAGCAGCTTAGTTGGCCCAAATCCCAATCAGCCCCAGCATTTT.

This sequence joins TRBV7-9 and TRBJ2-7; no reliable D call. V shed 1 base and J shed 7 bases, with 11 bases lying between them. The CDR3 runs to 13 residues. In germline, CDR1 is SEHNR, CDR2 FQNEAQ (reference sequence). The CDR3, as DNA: TGTGCCAGCAGCTTAGACGCCCGACGGGAGCAGTACTTC. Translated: CASSLDARREQYF.

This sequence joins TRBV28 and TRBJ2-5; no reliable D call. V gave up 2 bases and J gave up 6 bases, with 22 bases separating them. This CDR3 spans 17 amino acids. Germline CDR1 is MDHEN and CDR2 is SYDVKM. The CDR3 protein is CASSLAFGPQSRQTQYF. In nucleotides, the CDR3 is TGTGCCAGCAGTTTAGCTTTTGGGCCCCAATCCCGCCAGACCCAGTACTTC. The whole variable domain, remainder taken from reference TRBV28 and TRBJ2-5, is DVKVTQSSRYLVKRTGEKVFLECVQDMDHENMFWYRQDPGLGLRLIYFSYDVKMKEKGDIPEGYSVSREKKERFSLILESASTNQTSMYLCASSLAFGPQSRQTQYFGPGTRLLVL.

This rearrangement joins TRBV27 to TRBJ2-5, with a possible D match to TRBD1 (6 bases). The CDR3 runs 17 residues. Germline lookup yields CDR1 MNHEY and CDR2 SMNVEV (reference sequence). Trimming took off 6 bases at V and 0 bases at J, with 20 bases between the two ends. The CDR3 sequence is CASRNTRPQGYQETQYF. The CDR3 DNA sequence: TGTGCCAGCAGAAATACACGACCACAGGGTTACCAAGAGACCCAGTACTTC.

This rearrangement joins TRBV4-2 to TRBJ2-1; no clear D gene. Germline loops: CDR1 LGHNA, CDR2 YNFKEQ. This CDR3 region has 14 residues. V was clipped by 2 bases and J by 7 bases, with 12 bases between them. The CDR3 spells CASSQLQARNEQFF. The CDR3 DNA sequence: TGTGCCAGCAGCCAACTTCAGGCCCGAAATGAGCAGTTCTTC.

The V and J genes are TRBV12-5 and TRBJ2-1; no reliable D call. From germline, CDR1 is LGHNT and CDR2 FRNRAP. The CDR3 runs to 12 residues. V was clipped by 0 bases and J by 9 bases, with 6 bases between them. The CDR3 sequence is CASGLVGSEQFF. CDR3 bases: TGTGCTAGTGGTTTGGTGGGAAGTGAGCAGTTCTTC.

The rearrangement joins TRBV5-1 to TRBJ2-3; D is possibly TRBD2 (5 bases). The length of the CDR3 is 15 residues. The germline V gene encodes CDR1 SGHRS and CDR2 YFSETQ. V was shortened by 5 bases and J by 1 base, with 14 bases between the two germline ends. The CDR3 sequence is CASSREEEGTDTQYF. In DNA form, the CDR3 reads TGCGCCAGCAGTCGAGAGGAGGAAGGCACAGATACGCAGTATTTT.

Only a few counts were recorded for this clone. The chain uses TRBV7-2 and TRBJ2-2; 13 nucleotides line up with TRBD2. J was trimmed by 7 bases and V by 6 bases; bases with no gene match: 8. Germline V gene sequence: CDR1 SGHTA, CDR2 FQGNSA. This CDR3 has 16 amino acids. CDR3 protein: CASSMGLAGLNGELFF. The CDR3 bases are TGTGCCAGCAGTATGGGACTAGCGGGATTGAACGGGGAGCTGTTTTTT.

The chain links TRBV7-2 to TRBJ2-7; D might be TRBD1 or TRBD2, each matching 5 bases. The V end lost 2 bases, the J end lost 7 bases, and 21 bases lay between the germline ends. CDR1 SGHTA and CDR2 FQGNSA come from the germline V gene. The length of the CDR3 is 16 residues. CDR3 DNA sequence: TGTGCCAGCAGCTTAAGGGCAGGACGAACCTGGGGGGAGCAGTACTTC. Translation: CASSLRAGRTWGEQYF.

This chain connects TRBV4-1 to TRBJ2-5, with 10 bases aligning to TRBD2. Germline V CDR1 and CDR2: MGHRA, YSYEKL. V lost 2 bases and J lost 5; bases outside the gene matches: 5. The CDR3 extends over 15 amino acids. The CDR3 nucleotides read TGCGCCAGCAGCCAATTTCCGACTAGCGGGGAGACCCAGTACTTC. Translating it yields CASSQFPTSGETQYF.